The rows below give T cell receptor beta chains drawn from one sample of a study of shared clonotypes between healthy human individuals. Some clones are missing from TCRdb's copy, which holds only in-frame ones; the method was immunoSEQ multiplex PCR. Among millions of clones listed, around 90% were seen once. The source material was naive CD4+ T cells sorted from blood. Source of these receptors: a man aged 18 to 29 in good health. CDR3s include the opening cysteine and the closing phenylalanine or tryptophan. D genes are given only for firm matches. Rows may omit the clone size; those that give it use once, few, many or a size class.

clone_size	cdr3_length	d_call	j_call	v_call	cdr3_aa	cdr3_nt
.	14	.	TRBJ1-6	TRBV2	CASSAIEGRSPLHF	TGTGCCAGCAGCGCTATAGAGGGCAGATCACCCCTCCACTTT
.	14	.	TRBJ1-1	TRBV27	CASSFRGEGTEAFF	TGTGCCAGCAGTTTTAGGGGCGAGGGCACTGAAGCTTTCTTT
.	15	.	TRBJ1-2	TRBV5-1	CASSRQEGEGYGYTF	TGCGCCAGCAGCCGCCAGGAGGGGGAAGGGTATGGCTACACCTTC
once	16	.	TRBJ1-3	TRBV11-2	CASSLDRQSSGNTIYF	TGTGCCAGCAGCTTAGATCGGCAGAGCTCTGGAAACACCATATATTTT
.	13	.	TRBJ2-5	TRBV29-1	CSVRPGGGGTQYF	TGCAGCGTCCGACCGGGGGGCGGGGGGACCCAGTACTTC
once	15	.	TRBJ2-2	TRBV5-5	CASNVRDQNTGELFF	TGTGCCAGCAATGTGCGGGACCAAAACACCGGGGAGCTGTTTTTT
.	21	TRBD1	TRBJ1-5	TRBV19	CASSGGLSKPGQGIFRQPQHF	TGTGCCAGTAGTGGGGGACTCTCTAAACCGGGACAGGGGATTTTTCGGCAGCCCCAGCATTTT
.	15	TRBD2	TRBJ2-5	TRBV7-7	CASTLLAGGSETQYF	TGTGCTAGCACCCTACTAGCGGGGGGTTCAGAGACCCAGTACTTC
.	15	.	TRBJ2-7	TRBV7-9	CASSQTGSANGEQYF	TGTGCCAGCAGCCAGACCGGTAGCGCAAACGGAGAGCAGTACTTC
once	13	.	TRBJ2-4	TRBV27	CASSGTPKNIQYF	TGTGCCAGTTCCGGGACACCCAAAAACATTCAGTACTTC
.	14	.	TRBJ2-5	TRBV5-4	CASRGGLVQETQYF	TGTGCCAGCAGGGGGGGACTGGTACAAGAGACCCAGTACTTC
.	15	.	TRBJ2-3	TRBV6-5	CASSYGGADVDTQYF	TGTGCCAGCAGTTACGGGGGGGCTGACGTAGATACGCAGTATTTT
.	15	TRBD2	TRBJ2-7	TRBV27	CASRDVSGRSYEQYF	TGTGCCAGCAGGGACGTAAGCGGGAGAAGCTACGAGCAGTACTTC
.	13	.	TRBJ1-5	TRBV6-6	CASSVGLNQPQHF	TGTGCCAGCAGTGTGGGTCTTAATCAGCCCCAGCATTTT
few	16	.	TRBJ2-1	TRBV10-2	CASGERIGTSYNEQFF	TGCGCCAGCGGGGAGAGGATCGGGACATCCTACAATGAGCAGTTCTTC
.	15	TRBD1	TRBJ2-3	TRBV7-9	CASSLSTGGADTQYF	TGTGCCAGCAGCTTATCGACAGGGGGGGCAGATACGCAGTATTTT